This TCR beta chain is from a study of memory CD4+ T cells and cytomegalovirus serostatus. General study points: The CMV-associated TCR signature appears largely within the CD4+ memory repertoire.

Generated by immunoSEQ multiplex PCR, the TCRdb table keeps only in-frame clones and is missing some. The repertoire holds about 82,000 clones, more than 70% seen once, with around 0.73% in the top ten. The CDR3 sequence is 14 residues long. Germline CDR1 and CDR2: SGHTA and FQGNSA. V was clipped by 8 bases and J by 1 base, with 14 bases between them. A word on this clone: What it binds is not known.

The sort gate was single viable CD3+CD4+CD8-CD45RO+ cells for memory CD4+ T cells. The chain carries TRBV7-2 and TRBJ2-5, with D tentatively TRBD1 or TRBD2 (5 bases each). This clonotype originated in an adult in good health and CMV-seronegative. What was sequenced was memory CD4+ T cells from blood. The CDR3 here is CASHEGTSQETQYF. CDR3 nucleotides: TGTGCCAGCCACGAGGGGACCTCCCAAGAGACCCAGTACTTC.